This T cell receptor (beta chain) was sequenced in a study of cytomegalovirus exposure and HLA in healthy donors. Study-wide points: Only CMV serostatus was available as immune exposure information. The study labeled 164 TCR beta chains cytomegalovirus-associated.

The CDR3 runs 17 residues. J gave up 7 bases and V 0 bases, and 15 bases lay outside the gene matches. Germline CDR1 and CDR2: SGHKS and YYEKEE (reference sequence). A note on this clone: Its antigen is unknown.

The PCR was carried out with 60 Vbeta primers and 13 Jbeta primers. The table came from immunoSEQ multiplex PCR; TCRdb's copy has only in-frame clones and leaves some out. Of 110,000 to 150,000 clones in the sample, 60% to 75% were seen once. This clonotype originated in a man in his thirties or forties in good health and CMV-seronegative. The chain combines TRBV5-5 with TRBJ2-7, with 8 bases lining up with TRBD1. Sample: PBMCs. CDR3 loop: CASSLVGGTGRPAEQYF. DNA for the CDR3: TGTGCCAGCAGCTTGGTTGGTGGGACAGGCCGCCCAGCGGAGCAGTACTTC.